These T cell receptor beta chains were read from a single sample in a study of blood T cell repertoires in COVID-19. Method: immunoSEQ multiplex PCR; TCRdb's copy keeps in-frame clones and lacks some. Counted here are approximately 250,000 clones, roughly 89% occurring once; the ten biggest clones make up 1.5%. The sequencing sample was made of peripheral blood. All receptors derive from a woman aged 40 to 49 who had recovered from COVID-19. CDR3s include the opening cysteine and the closing phenylalanine or tryptophan. The D gene is left open where the match is weak. Some rows have no size entry. The others give once, few or many, or a class for an expanded clone.

CDR3nt | CDR3aa | v_gene | len | d_gene | abundance | j_gene
TGTGCCAGCAGACAGGGGACCTTGGGTAATGAAAAACTGTTTTTT | CASRQGTLGNEKLFF | TRBV6-5 | 15 | TRBD1 | NA | TRBJ1-4
TGTGCCAGCAGCTCAGCCGGGACACCTAACTATGGCTACACCTTC | CASSSAGTPNYGYTF | TRBV11-2 | 15 | NA | NA | TRBJ1-2
TGCAGTGCTGAGGGGGACTATGGCTACACCTTC | CSAEGDYGYTF | TRBV20-1 | 11 | NA | NA | TRBJ1-2
TGCGCCAGCAGCTTGGAAGCGGGGAACGTTTTAGAGCAGTACTTC | CASSLEAGNVLEQYF | TRBV5-1 | 15 | TRBD2 | NA | TRBJ2-7
TGCAGCGTTGGAGACAGGGACTCTAATGAAAAACTGTTTTTT | CSVGDRDSNEKLFF | TRBV29-1 | 14 | TRBD1 | NA | TRBJ1-4
TGTGCCAGCAGCCTTCGCTGGGGGGAGGGAGCCTATGGCTACACCTTC | CASSLRWGEGAYGYTF | TRBV4-2 | 16 | NA | NA | TRBJ1-2
TGTGCCAGCAGCTTAGCGGGACAGGGCTCTGGAAACACCATATATTTT | CASSLAGQGSGNTIYF | TRBV7-2 | 16 | TRBD1 | NA | TRBJ1-3
TGTGCCAGCAGCGTTGCAGGGCGGGGTGAAAAACTGTTTTTT | CASSVAGRGEKLFF | TRBV9 | 14 | NA | NA | TRBJ1-4
TGTGCCAGCAGTTACAGGGAGGACGGGGAGCTGTTTTTT | CASSYREDGELFF | TRBV6-5 | 13 | NA | NA | TRBJ2-2
TGCAGCGAGAGACAGGGGGCTGATTATGGCTACACCTTC | CSERQGADYGYTF | TRBV29-1 | 13 | TRBD1 | NA | TRBJ1-2
TGTGCCAGCAGCCGGAGTTATAGCGGGGGTTACAATGAGCAGTTCTTC | CASSRSYSGGYNEQFF | TRBV3-1/TRBV3-2 | 16 | TRBD2 | once | TRBJ2-1
TGTGCCAGCAGTTACTCGGGCCAGGGGGATTCTGAAGCTTTCTTT | CASSYSGQGDSEAFF | TRBV6-5 | 15 | TRBD1 | NA | TRBJ1-1
TGTGCCACGAGAAAGACCGGGGGGGCCGGGGAGCTGTTTTTT | CATRKTGGAGELFF | TRBV10-3 | 14 | TRBD2 | NA | TRBJ2-2
TGTGCCAGCAGCGGAACAGAGAACACCGGGGAGCTGTTTTTT | CASSGTENTGELFF | TRBV7-6 | 14 | NA | NA | TRBJ2-2
TGTGCCAGCAGTCTCGACAGGGGTGAGGATGAGCAGTTCTTC | CASSLDRGEDEQFF | TRBV11-2 | 14 | TRBD1 | NA | TRBJ2-1
TGTGCCAGTAGTGCCCTGCCGGGACAGGGCAGAGATACGCAGTATTTT | CASSALPGQGRDTQYF | TRBV19 | 16 | TRBD1 | NA | TRBJ2-3
TGTGCCAGCAGTTTAGAGGCGAACACTGAAGCTTTCTTT | CASSLEANTEAFF | TRBV28 | 13 | NA | NA | TRBJ1-1
TGTGCCACCCGGGGGGGTAAGAACACTGAAGCTTTCTTT | CATRGGKNTEAFF | TRBV6-5 | 13 | NA | NA | TRBJ1-1
TGTGCCAGCAGTGCAGGGGTTTATGAAAAACTGTTTTTT | CASSAGVYEKLFF | TRBV2 | 13 | NA | NA | TRBJ1-4
TGTGCCAGCAGTCACGAGAGGCGGGGACAGGGGATCGATCAGCCCCAGCATTTT | CASSHERRGQGIDQPQHF | TRBV28 | 18 | TRBD1 | NA | TRBJ1-5
TGTGCCAGCAGCTTAGTGTACAGTACTTACGAGCAGTACTTC | CASSLVYSTYEQYF | TRBV13 | 14 | NA | NA | TRBJ2-7
TGCAGCGTCGGAGGTCAGACAAATGAGCAGTTCTTC | CSVGGQTNEQFF | TRBV29-1 | 12 | NA | few | TRBJ2-1
TGCGCCAGCACCCTAACGGTGCTAGCGGGGAACGGGGAGCTGTTTTTT | CASTLTVLAGNGELFF | TRBV4-1 | 16 | TRBD2 | NA | TRBJ2-2
TGTGCCAGTACCCAGCGGGGGGGACAGGGTACCCACGAGCAGTACTTC | CASTQRGGQGTHEQYF | TRBV19 | 16 | NA | NA | TRBJ2-7
TGTGCCAGCAGCTCCTGGACAGACTCCTACGAGCAGTACTTC | CASSSWTDSYEQYF | TRBV5-5 | 14 | NA | NA | TRBJ2-7
TGTGCCACCAGTGCGACCGGGACAGGGATAGGTTTCACAGATACGCAGTATTTT | CATSATGTGIGFTDTQYF | TRBV24-1 | 18 | TRBD1 | NA | TRBJ2-3
TGTGCCAGCTCACAATTACTAGCGGGGGGGCCCAATGAGCAGTTCTTC | CASSQLLAGGPNEQFF | TRBV18 | 16 | TRBD2 | NA | TRBJ2-1
TGTGCCACCAGCAGAGCAGGGGACACCGGGGAGCTGTTTTTT | CATSRAGDTGELFF | TRBV15 | 14 | NA | few | TRBJ2-2
TGTGCCAGCAGCAAGGGGGAGGGTCAGCCCCAGCATTTT | CASSKGEGQPQHF | TRBV14 | 13 | NA | NA | TRBJ1-5
TGTGCCAGCAGCTCGACAGGAGCCTACAATGAGCAGTTCTTC | CASSSTGAYNEQFF | TRBV5-4 | 14 | NA | NA | TRBJ2-1
TGCGCCAGCAGGACACATTCGAATGAAAAACTGTTTTTT | CASRTHSNEKLFF | TRBV5-1 | 13 | NA | NA | TRBJ1-4
TGTGCCTGGAGTGTACTCCGTGAAAAACTGTTTTTT | CAWSVLREKLFF | TRBV30 | 12 | NA | NA | TRBJ1-4
TGTGCCAGCAGCCAAAACAGGGTCGAAGCTTTCTTT | CASSQNRVEAFF | TRBV3-1/TRBV3-2 | 12 | NA | NA | TRBJ1-1